This T cell receptor beta chain comes out of a study of cytomegalovirus exposure and HLA in healthy donors. PCR primers comprised 60 Vbeta and 13 Jbeta primers. Assay used: immunoSEQ multiplex PCR; TCRdb lists only in-frame clones, some missing. The table has 210,000 or so clones, 75% to 80% seen once. The study, taken as a whole, reports: Most sequenced TCRs were rare (though some public TCRs occurred in many donors).

Germline values: CDR1 SGHTA, CDR2 FQGNSA. V lost 1 base and J lost 4, with 16 bases in between. The CDR3 loop spans 17 amino acids. In its sample, this clone was seen a few times. The antigen is undetermined. The source material was PBMCs. The source is a woman in her 30s in good health and CMV-seropositive. The gene calls are TRBV7-2 and TRBJ2-2, with D possibly being TRBD2 (6 bases). The chain's CDR3 is CASSLVGRLGSTGELFF. CDR3 in DNA: TGTGCCAGCAGCTTAGTGGGTAGACTAGGGAGCACCGGGGAGCTGTTTTTT.